These 25 T cell receptor delta chains originate from one sample sequenced in a study of gamma-delta T cells after stem cell transplantation (dated by TCRdb to 2016 to 2018). Library preparation was by RT-PCR. Sequenced using an Illumina MiSeq. In TCRdb, clones were called once more from the public reads by CATT, and rows of identical DNA were later combined. This sample lists about 2,100 delta-chain clones; 1.5% to 2% were detected once. The ten most abundant clones make up 17% of the sample. Sequenced sample: gamma-delta T cells. These receptor sequences come from a human donor. It is not recorded whose cells these are; they may come from a transplant donor.

Turning to this clone: TCRdb assigns this DNA the protein of a much larger clone, which departs from its translation at residue 19; this likely reflects a read error, and the protein shown comes from translating the DNA. The chain employs TRDV2 and TRDJ1; the match to TRDD3 covers 8 bases. The CDR3 is 20 residues long. Per germline, CDR1 GEAIGNYY and CDR2 EKD. CDR3 region: CACDTLHYAVNWGETDKLTF. The CDR3 DNA is TGTGCCTGTGACACCTTACACTACGCCGTGAACTGGGGGGAGACCGATAAACTCACCTTT.

Within the sample, this clone is medium-sized. Since a much larger clone is just one base distant, this may be a read error. The chain recombines TRDV2 with TRDJ1; no clear D gene. The CDR3 runs to 15 residues. The germline CDR1 and CDR2 sequences are GEAIGNYY and EKD. The CDR3 DNA sequence: TGTGCCTGTGGCACCGTGGGCGGAAAGCGAGATAAACTCATCTTT. Translating it yields CACGTVGGKRDKLIF.

To note about this clone: TCRdb pairs this DNA with a much larger clone's protein that differs at residue 3, likely a read error; the protein shown was translated from the DNA. CDR3 amino acids: CAYDTVLNTDKLIF. The DNA of the CDR3 is TGTGCCTATGACACCGTACTGAACACCGATAAACTCATCTTT. The chain employs TRDV2 and TRDJ1; D gene ambiguous. The CDR3 is 14 residues long. Looked up from germline, CDR1 is GEAIGNYY and CDR2 is EKD.

This clone was detected only a few times. The protein given by TCRdb reflects a much larger clone and differs at residue 15 from this DNA's translation, likely from a read error; the protein shown is the DNA's translation. The chain combines TRDV2 with TRDJ1; 11 nucleotides line up with TRDD3. The CDR3 consists of 22 residues. Trimming took 0 bases from V and 5 from J; bases not matched to a gene: 25. The V gene's germline CDR1 is GEAIGNYY and CDR2 EKD. CDR3 sequence (DNA): TGTGCCTGTGACACCGCCGACCCCCCCCTCCTCTGGGGGATACACCAGAGGGATAAACTCATCTTT. Its translation: CACDTADPPLLWGIHQRDKLIF.

About this clone: Since a far larger clone is one base different, this is likely a read error. The same CDR3 is also encoded by other DNA sequences in this sample. The chain links TRDV2 to TRDJ1; 7 bases are shared with TRDD2. Trimming removed 7 bases from V and 0 bases from J; junction bases left unmatched: 19. The CDR3 covers 18 residues. Looked up from germline, CDR1 is GEAIGNYY and CDR2 is EKD. The CDR3 protein is CACDPLSYGDSYTDKLIF. DNA for the CDR3: TGTGCCTGCGACCCCCTTTCCTACGGGGACTCGTACACCGATAAACTCATCTTT.

In this sample, this clone is medium-sized. This sequence may be a read error, since a much larger clone differs from it by one base. The chain employs TRDV2 and TRDJ1; 12 bases line up with TRDD3. Losses at the gene ends were 1 base for V and 0 bases for J; bases not matched to a gene: 11. The CDR3 contains 19 residues. Germline lookup yields CDR1 GEAIGNYY and CDR2 EKD. The chain's CDR3 is CACDTRLAGGYGDTDKLIF. CDR3 bases: TGTGCCTGTGACACTCGACTTGCTGGGGGATACGGGGACACCGATAAACTCATCTTT.

This clone occurred a few times. A far larger clone is off by one base, so a read error is likely. This sample also contains other DNA sequences that code for the same CDR3. The chain links TRDV2 to TRDJ1, with 13 bases that match TRDD3. The CDR3 is made up of 17 amino acids. Germline V lookup: CDR1 GEAIGNYY, CDR2 EKD. This CDR3 is CACDTITGGYATDKLIF. The CDR3 DNA sequence: TGCGCCTGTGACACCATTACTGGGGGATACGCGACCGATAAACTCATCTTT.

This clone was seen repeatedly, ten times or more. This sequence may be a read error, since a much larger clone differs from it by one base. The same CDR3 also results from other DNA sequences found in this sample. The chain combines TRDV2 with TRDJ3; 8 bases are shared with TRDD3. Germline V gene sequence: CDR1 GEAIGNYY, CDR2 EKD. The CDR3 is 18 amino acids. The CDR3 sequence: CACDNTGGSSWDTRQMFF. The CDR3 DNA follows: TGTGCCTGTGACAACACTGGGGGTAGCTCCTGGGACACCCGGCAGATGTTTTTC.

This clone has only a few counts. A single base is all that separates this from a far larger clone, so a read error is likely. The sample contains more than one DNA sequence encoding this CDR3. The chain joins TRDV2 to TRDJ2; 10 positions match TRDD3. This CDR3 is built from 19 residues. Germline assignment: CDR1 GEAIGNYY and CDR2 EKD. The CDR3, as DNA: TGTGCCTGTGACACCGTATCAGGGGGATACGCGCTTGGGACAGCGCAACTCTTCTTT. As protein: CACDTVSGGYALGTAQLFF.

This clone occurred a few times. This likely reflects a read error, since a far larger clone is one base away. The same CDR3 is also encoded by other DNA sequences in this sample. This chain links TRDV2 with TRDJ1; TRDD3 aligns across 12 bases. Germline lookup yields CDR1 GEAIGNYY and CDR2 EKD. This CDR3 contains 18 residues. V gave up 1 base and J gave up 1 base; unmatched junction bases: 9. Here the CDR3 DNA reads TGTGCCTGTGACACGCTTACTGGGGGATACATTGGCACCGATAAACTCATCTTT. Protein sequence: CACDTLTGGYIGTDKLIF.

Only a few counts were recorded for this clone. A much bigger clone sits one base away, suggesting this may be a read error. Other DNA sequences in the sample encode the same CDR3. The chain joins TRDV2 to TRDJ1; 8 nucleotides match TRDD3. CDR1 is GEAIGNYY and CDR2 is EKD in the germline V gene. The CDR3 totals 24 residues. CDR3 sequence reads: CACDTVSRGYREGTSPLYTDKLIF. For the CDR3, the DNA is TGTGCCTGTGACACCGTGAGTAGGGGATACCGCGAGGGAACGAGCCCTTTGTACACCGATAAGCTCATCTTT.

A word on this clone: The translation of this DNA and the TCRdb protein of a much larger clone differ at residue 12, probably owing to a read error; the protein shown here is translated from the DNA. The chain carries TRDV2 and TRDJ1, with 8 bases that match TRDD3. The CDR3 loop spans 16 amino acids. Germline V CDR1 and CDR2: GEAIGNYY, EKD. The ends lost 3 bases at V and 6 bases at J; junction bases unmatched: 14. The chain's CDR3 is CACDLLGVWAANKLIF. The CDR3 coding sequence is TGTGCCTGTGACCTACTGGGGGTATGGGCGGCCAATAAACTCATCTTT.

Only a few counts were recorded for this clone. V is TRDV2 and J is TRDJ1; 13 bases agree with TRDD3. Germline CDR1 and CDR2: GEAIGNYY and EKD. This CDR3 spans 16 amino acids. Trimming took 3 bases from V and 4 from J; bases not matched to a gene: 7. Written as DNA, the CDR3 is TGTGCCTGTGACGCCGTACTGGGGGATACGGTCGATAAACTCATCTTT. This encodes CACDAVLGDTVDKLIF.

Worth noting for this clone: A read error likely explains this, since a far larger clone differs by one base. This sample includes further DNA sequences coding for the same CDR3. J is TRDJ1 and V is TRDV2; 13 bases fit TRDD3. The CDR3 has 17 residues. The V gene's germline CDR1 is GEAIGNYY and CDR2 EKD. The CDR3 DNA reads as TGTGCCTGTGACACCATTACTGGGGGATACGCGACCGACAAACTCATCTTT. It specifies CACDTITGGYATDKLIF.

On this clone: This likely came from a read error, as a far larger clone is one base away. This chain connects TRDV2 to TRDJ2; maybe TRDD3 (6 bases). This CDR3 has 20 amino acids. Germline CDR1 reads GEAIGNYY; CDR2 reads EKD. DNA for the CDR3: TGTGCCCGTGACACGATACTGGGACATACGGGGCCGCCTTTGACAGCACAACTCTTCTTT. It codes for CARDTILGHTGPPLTAQLFF.

The sample holds a few counts of this clone. This DNA's translation differs at residue 8 from TCRdb's protein, which comes from a much larger clone; a read error is likely, and the protein shown is translated from the DNA. The rearrangement uses TRDV2 and TRDJ1; 7 bases are shared with TRDD3. The trim removed 1 base at V and 5 bases at J, leaving 9 bases unmatched. Germline CDR1 and CDR2: GEAIGNYY and EKD. The CDR3 has 15 residues. CDR3 region: CACDTLGAKMDKLIF. As DNA, the CDR3 is TGTGCCTGTGACACGCTGGGGGCCAAGATGGATAAACTCATCTTT.

Points on this clone: TCRdb lists the protein of a much larger clone for this DNA, which differs at residue 14, so this is likely a read error; the protein given here is translated from the DNA itself. Here the CDR3 reads CACDTAPGPYTLPHKLIF. The CDR3 bases are TGTGCCTGTGACACCGCACCCGGGCCCTACACCCTCCCGCACAAACTCATCTTT. The chain couples TRDV2 to TRDJ1; D may be TRDD2 (5 bases). The germline V gene has CDR1 GEAIGNYY and CDR2 EKD. The CDR3 has 18 amino acids. With 0 bases removed from V and 8 bases from J, the gap between germline ends came to 27 bases.

This clone was counted only a few times. TCRdb attributes to this sequence the protein of a much larger clone, which differs from the DNA translation at residue 5; a read error is likely, and the protein displayed is translated from the DNA. The chain recombines TRDV2 with TRDJ3, with D perhaps TRDD3 (6 bases). Deletions cut 3 bases from V and 0 bases from J, with 17 bases between. The germline V gene encodes CDR1 GEAIGNYY and CDR2 EKD. The CDR3 extends over 19 amino acids. The CDR3 region has the DNA TGTGCCTGTGACGCGGCGGGGGACTCCCTCTCCTGGGACACCCGACAGATGTTTTTC. This encodes CACDAAGDSLSWDTRQMFF.

Notes on this clone: TCRdb has a much larger clone's protein, which differs at residue 4 from the translation of this DNA, likely because of a read error; what is shown is the protein translated from the DNA. The chain recombines TRDV2 with TRDJ1; tentative D call: TRDD3 (5 bases). Per germline, CDR1 GEAIGNYY and CDR2 EKD. The CDR3 runs to 14 residues. The CDR3 DNA sequence: TGTGCCTGTGGCACCGTATCATGGGGAGATAAACTCATCTTT. Amino acids: CACGTVSWGDKLIF.

As concerns this clone: It differs at one base from a far larger clone, so likely a read error. This same CDR3 is encoded by further DNA sequences in the sample. CDR3 residues: CACDRLPRGSTDKLIF. CDR3 in DNA: TGTGCCTGTGACAGGCTGCCTCGTGGTTCCACCGATAAACTCATCTTT. V gene TRDV2 combines with J gene TRDJ1; D uncertain. CDR1 is GEAIGNYY, CDR2 EKD, per germline. The CDR3 has 16 amino acids. The V and J ends lost 2 bases and 1 base respectively, with 16 bases between them.

To note about this clone: A much larger clone is a single base away; this may be a read error. The rearrangement uses TRDV2 and TRDJ1, with 8 bases matching TRDD3. Germline CDR1 GEAIGNYY, CDR2 EKD. V shed 1 base and J 2 bases; nucleotides not matched to a gene: 11. This CDR3 region has 17 residues. CDR3 in amino acids: CACDTLRDTRNTDKLIF. The DNA of the CDR3 is TGTGCCTGTGACACACTGAGGGATACGCGTAATACCGATAAACTCATCTTT.

Concerning this clone itself: The amino acid sequence in TCRdb belongs to a much larger clone and departs from this DNA's translation at residue 18, likely a sequencing read error; the sequence shown is translated from the DNA. The chain uses TRDV1 and TRDJ1, with 8 bases fitting TRDD3. Germline V gene sequence: CDR1 TSWWSYY, CDR2 QGS. The CDR3 is 20 amino acids. Here the CDR3 reads CALGDPRSFAYWGPHDKPIF. CDR3 nucleotide sequence: TGTGCTCTTGGGGATCCGCGTTCCTTCGCCTACTGGGGGCCCCACGATAAACCCATCTTT.

This clone was seen only a few times. The chain carries TRDV1 and TRDJ1; 13 nucleotides line up with TRDD3. The J segment lost 3 bases and the V segment lost 2 bases, leaving 12 bases of the junction unmatched. The CDR3 covers 19 residues. Germline-derived CDR1 and CDR2 are TSWWSYY and QGS. The CDR3 protein is CALGERKGLGDTNADKLIF. CDR3 bases: TGTGCTCTTGGGGAAAGAAAAGGACTGGGGGATACGAACGCCGATAAACTCATCTTT.

The chain combines TRDV2 with TRDJ1; TRDD3 aligns across 10 bases. J gave up 1 base and V 0 bases, and 19 bases lay outside the gene matches. CDR1 and CDR2 (germline): GEAIGNYY, EKD. This CDR3 has 21 residues. The CDR3 coding sequence is TGTGCCTGTGACACCGTCTCCTCCGGCCTCGTACTGGGGGATCGCACCGATAAACTCATCTTT. Its protein is CACDTVSSGLVLGDRTDKLIF.

This clone has just a few counts. Other DNA sequences in this sample translate to the same CDR3. This chain uses TRDV2 with TRDJ1; TRDD3 matches 9 bases. The CDR3 spans 16 residues. CDR1 GEAIGNYY and CDR2 EKD come from the germline V gene. Trimming removed 1 base from V and 1 base from J; junction bases left unmatched: 6. The CDR3 spells CACDTVLGDLTDKLIF. The CDR3 nucleotides read TGTGCCTGTGACACGGTACTGGGGGACCTCACCGATAAACTCATCTTT.